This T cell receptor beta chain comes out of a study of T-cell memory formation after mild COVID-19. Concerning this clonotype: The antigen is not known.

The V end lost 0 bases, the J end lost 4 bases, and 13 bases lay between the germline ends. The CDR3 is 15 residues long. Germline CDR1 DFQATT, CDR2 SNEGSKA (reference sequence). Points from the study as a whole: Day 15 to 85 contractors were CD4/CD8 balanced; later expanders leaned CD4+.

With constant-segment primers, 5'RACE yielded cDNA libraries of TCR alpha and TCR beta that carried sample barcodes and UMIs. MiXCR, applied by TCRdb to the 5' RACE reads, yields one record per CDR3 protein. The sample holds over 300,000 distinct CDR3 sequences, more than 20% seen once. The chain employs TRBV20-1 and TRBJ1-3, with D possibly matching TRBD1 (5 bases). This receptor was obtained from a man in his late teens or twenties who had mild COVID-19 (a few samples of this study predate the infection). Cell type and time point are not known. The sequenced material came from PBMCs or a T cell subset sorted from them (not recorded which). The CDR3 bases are TGCAGTGCTAGAGATGACAGCGGTGGGGGAAACACCATATATTTT. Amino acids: CSARDDSGGGNTIYF.